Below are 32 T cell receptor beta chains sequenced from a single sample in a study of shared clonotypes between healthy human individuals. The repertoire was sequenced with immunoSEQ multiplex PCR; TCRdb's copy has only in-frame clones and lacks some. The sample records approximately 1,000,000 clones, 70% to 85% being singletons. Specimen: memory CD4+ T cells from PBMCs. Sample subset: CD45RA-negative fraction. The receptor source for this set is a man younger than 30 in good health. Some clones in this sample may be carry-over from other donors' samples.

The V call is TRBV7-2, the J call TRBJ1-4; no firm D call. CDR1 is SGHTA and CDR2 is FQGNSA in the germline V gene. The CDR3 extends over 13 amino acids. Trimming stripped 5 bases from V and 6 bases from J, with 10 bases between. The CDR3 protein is CASSQSAYEKLFF. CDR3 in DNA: TGTGCCAGCAGCCAGAGTGCCTATGAAAAACTGTTTTTT. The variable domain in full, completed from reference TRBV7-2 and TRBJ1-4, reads GAGVSQSPSNKVTEKGKDVELRCDPISGHTALYWYRQSLGQGLEFLIYFQGNSAPDKSGLPSDRFSAERTGGSVSTLTIQRTQQEDSAVYLCASSQSAYEKLFFGSGTQLSVL.

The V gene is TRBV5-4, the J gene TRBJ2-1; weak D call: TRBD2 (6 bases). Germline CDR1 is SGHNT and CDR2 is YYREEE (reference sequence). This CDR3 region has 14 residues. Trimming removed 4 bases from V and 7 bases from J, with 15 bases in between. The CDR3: CASSQGDFSNEQFF. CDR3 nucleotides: TGTGCCAGCAGCCAAGGGGACTTTAGTAATGAGCAGTTCTTC.

The CDR3 sequence is CAIGLTSREQYF. The CDR3 DNA sequence: TGTGCCATCGGACTTACTTCGAGAGAGCAGTACTTC. The chain employs TRBV10-3 and TRBJ2-7; tentative D call: TRBD2 (5 bases). The CDR3 length is 12 residues. The V end lost 8 bases, the J end lost 7 bases, and 15 bases lay between the germline ends. The germline CDR1 and CDR2 sequences are ENHRY and SYGVKD.

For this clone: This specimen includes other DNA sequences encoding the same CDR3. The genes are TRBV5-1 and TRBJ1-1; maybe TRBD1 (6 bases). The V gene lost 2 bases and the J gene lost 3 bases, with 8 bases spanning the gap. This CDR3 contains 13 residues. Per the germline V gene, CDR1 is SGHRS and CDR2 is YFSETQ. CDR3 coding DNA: TGCGCCAGCAGCTTAGCAGGGGACACTGAAGCTTTCTTT. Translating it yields CASSLAGDTEAFF.

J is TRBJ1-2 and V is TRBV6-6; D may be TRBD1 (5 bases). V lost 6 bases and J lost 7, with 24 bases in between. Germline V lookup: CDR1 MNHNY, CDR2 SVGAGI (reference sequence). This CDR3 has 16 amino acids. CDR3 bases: TGTGCCAGCAGACCCTTTTCTCTCGGTCAGGGCTCTGGCTACACCTTC. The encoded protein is CASRPFSLGQGSGYTF.

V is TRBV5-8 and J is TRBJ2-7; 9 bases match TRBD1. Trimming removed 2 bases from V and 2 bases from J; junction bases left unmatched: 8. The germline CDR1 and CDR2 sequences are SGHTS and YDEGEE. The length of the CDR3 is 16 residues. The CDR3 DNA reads TGTGCCAGCAGCTTTGTCGGGACAGGGTTGCCCTACGAGCAGTACTTC. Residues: CASSFVGTGLPYEQYF.

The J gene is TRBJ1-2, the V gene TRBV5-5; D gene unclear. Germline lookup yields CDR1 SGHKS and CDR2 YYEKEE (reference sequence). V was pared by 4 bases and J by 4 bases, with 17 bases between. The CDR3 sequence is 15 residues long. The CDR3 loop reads CASSPQVKLSYGYTF. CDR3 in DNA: TGTGCCAGCAGCCCCCAAGTTAAACTTTCCTATGGCTACACCTTC. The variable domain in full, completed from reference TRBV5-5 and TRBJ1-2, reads DAGVTQSPTHLIKTRGQQVTLRCSPISGHKSVSWYQQVLGQGPQFIFQYYEKEERGRGNFPDRFSARQFPNYSSELNVNALLLGDSALYLCASSPQVKLSYGYTFGSGTRLTVV.

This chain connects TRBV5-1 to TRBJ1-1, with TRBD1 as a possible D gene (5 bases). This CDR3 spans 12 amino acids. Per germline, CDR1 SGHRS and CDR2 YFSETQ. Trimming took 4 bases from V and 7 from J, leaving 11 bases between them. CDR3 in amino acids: CASSPGQYEAFF. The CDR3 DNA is TGCGCCAGCAGCCCGGGGCAGTATGAAGCTTTCTTT.

The CDR3 region is CASSLLPRNTEAFF. The CDR3, as DNA: TGCGCCAGCAGCTTGTTACCGCGGAACACTGAAGCTTTCTTT. The chain recombines TRBV5-1 with TRBJ1-1, with D hard to call. This CDR3 spans 14 amino acids. Per germline, CDR1 SGHRS and CDR2 YFSETQ. V was shortened by 1 base and J by 1 base, with 8 bases between the two germline ends.

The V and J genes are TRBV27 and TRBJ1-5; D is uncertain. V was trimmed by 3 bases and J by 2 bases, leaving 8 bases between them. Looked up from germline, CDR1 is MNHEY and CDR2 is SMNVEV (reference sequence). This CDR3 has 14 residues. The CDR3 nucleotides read TGTGCCAGCAGTTTCTCTCGGGGCAATCAGCCCCAGCATTTT. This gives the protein CASSFSRGNQPQHF.

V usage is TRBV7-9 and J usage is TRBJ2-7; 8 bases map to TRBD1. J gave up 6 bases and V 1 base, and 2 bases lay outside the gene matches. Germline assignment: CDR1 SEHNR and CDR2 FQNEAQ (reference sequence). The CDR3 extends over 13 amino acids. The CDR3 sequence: CASSLDRGSEQYF. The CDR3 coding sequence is TGTGCCAGCAGCTTAGACAGGGGGTCCGAGCAGTACTTC.

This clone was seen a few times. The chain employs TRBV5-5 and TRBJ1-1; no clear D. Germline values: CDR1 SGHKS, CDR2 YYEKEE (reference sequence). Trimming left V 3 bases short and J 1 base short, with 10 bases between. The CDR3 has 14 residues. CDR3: CASSSNPGNTEAFF. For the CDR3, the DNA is TGTGCCAGCAGCTCCAATCCGGGGAACACTGAAGCTTTCTTT.

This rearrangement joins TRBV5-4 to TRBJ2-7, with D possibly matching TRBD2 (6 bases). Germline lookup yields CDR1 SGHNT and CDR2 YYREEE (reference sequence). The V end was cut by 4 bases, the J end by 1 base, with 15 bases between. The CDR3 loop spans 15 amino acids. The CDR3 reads CASSQGQDYSYEQYF. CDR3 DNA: TGTGCCAGCAGCCAAGGTCAGGACTATTCCTACGAGCAGTACTTC.

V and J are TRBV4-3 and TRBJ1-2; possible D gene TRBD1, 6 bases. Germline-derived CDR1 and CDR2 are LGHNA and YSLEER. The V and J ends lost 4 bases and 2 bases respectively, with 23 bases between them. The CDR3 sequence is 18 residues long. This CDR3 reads CASSPSRRGTGFNYGYTF. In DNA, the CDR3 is TGCGCCAGCAGCCCTTCGAGACGGGGTACAGGGTTCAACTATGGCTACACCTTC.

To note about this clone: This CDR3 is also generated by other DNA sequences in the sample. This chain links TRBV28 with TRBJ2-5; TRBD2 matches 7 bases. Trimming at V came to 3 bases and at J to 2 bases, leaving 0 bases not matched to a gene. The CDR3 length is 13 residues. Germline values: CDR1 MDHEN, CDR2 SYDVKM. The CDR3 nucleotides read TGTGCCAGCAGTTTTAGCGGGCAAGAGACCCAGTACTTC. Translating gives CASSFSGQETQYF.

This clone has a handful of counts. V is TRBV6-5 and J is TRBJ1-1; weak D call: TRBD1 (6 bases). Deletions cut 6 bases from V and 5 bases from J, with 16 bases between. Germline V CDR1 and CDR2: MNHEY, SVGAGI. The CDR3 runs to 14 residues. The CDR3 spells CASRTPGARTEAFF. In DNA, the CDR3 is TGTGCCAGCAGAACACCGGGGGCGAGAACTGAAGCTTTCTTT.

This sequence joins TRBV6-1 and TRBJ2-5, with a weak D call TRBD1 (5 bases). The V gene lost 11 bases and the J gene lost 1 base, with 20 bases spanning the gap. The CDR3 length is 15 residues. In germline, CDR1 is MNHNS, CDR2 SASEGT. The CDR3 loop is CAGGGRASLQETQYF. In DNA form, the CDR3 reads TGTGCCGGTGGCGGCAGGGCCTCCCTCCAAGAGACCCAGTACTTC.

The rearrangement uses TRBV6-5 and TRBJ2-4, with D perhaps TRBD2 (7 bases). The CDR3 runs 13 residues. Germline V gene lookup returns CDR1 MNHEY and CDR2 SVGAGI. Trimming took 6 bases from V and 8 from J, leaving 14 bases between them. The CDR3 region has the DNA TGTGCCAGCAGGGAGGGGGGGGAGGACATTCAGTACTTC. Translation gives CASREGGEDIQYF.

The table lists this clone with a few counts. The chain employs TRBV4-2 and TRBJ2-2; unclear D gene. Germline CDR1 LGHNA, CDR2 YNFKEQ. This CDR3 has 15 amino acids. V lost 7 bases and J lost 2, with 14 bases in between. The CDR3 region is CASNPGSINTGELFF. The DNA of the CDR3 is TGTGCCAGCAACCCCGGCAGTATAAACACCGGGGAGCTGTTTTTT.

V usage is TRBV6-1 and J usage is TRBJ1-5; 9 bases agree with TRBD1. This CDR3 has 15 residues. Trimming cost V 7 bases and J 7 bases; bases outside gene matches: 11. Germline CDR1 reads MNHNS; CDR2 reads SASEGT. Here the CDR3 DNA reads TGTGCCAGCACCCGAGGGGGGACAGGGATGCAGCCCCAGCATTTT. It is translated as CASTRGGTGMQPQHF.

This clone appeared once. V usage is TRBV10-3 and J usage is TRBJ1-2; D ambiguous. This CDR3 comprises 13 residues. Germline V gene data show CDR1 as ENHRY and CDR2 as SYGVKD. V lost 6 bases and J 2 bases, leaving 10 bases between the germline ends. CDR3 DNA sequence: TGTGCCATCAGCTCGGGTGAAAACTATGGCTACACCTTC. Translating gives CAISSGENYGYTF.

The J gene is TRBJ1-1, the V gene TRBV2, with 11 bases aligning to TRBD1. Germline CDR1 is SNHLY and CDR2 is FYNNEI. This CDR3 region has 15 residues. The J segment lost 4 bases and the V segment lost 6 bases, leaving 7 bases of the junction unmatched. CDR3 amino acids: CASRIGTGGSTEAFF. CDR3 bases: TGTGCCAGCAGGATTGGGACAGGGGGTTCCACTGAAGCTTTCTTT.

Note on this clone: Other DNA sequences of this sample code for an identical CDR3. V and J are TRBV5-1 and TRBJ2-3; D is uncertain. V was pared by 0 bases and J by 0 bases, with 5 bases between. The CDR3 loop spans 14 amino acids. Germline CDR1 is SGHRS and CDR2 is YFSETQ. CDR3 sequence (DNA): TGCGCCAGCAGCTTGGCCCCTAGCACAGATACGCAGTATTTT. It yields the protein CASSLAPSTDTQYF.

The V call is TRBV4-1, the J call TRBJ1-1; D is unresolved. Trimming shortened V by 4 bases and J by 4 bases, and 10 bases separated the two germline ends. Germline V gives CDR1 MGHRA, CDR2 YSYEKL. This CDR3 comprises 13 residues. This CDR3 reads CASSLGEFTEAFF. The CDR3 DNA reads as TGCGCCAGCAGCCTTGGGGAATTCACTGAAGCTTTCTTT.

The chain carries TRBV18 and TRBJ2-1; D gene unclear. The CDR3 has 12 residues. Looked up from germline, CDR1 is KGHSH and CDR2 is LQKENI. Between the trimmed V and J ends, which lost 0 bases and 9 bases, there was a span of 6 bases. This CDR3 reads CASSPPLGEQFF. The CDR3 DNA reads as TGTGCCAGCTCACCACCTCTAGGTGAGCAGTTCTTC.

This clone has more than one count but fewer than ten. DNA for the CDR3: TGTGCCAGTAGTTTCCGCGGGCGGGACGGTAGCAATCAGCCCCAGCATTTT. It encodes CASSFRGRDGSNQPQHF. The chain joins TRBV19 to TRBJ1-5; TRBD1 might be the D (5 bases). The CDR3 totals 17 residues. Trimming removed 5 bases at V and 0 bases at J, with 17 bases between. Per germline, CDR1 LNHDA and CDR2 SQIVND (reference sequence).

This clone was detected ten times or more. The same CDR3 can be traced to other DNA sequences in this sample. CDR3 loop: CASSLGTGGYEQYF. In DNA, the CDR3 is TGCGCCAGCAGCTTGGGGACAGGGGGCTACGAGCAGTACTTC. The genes are TRBV5-1 and TRBJ2-7; 10 bases fit TRBD1. This CDR3 is 14 amino acids long. From germline, CDR1 is SGHRS and CDR2 YFSETQ. The J segment lost 3 bases and the V segment lost 0 bases, leaving 0 bases of the junction unmatched. The full variable domain, completed using reference TRBV5-1 and TRBJ2-7, is KAGVTQTPRYLIKTRGQQVTLSCSPISGHRSVSWYQQTPGQGLQFLFEYFSETQRNKGNFPGRFSGRQFSNSRSEMNVSTLELGDSALYLCASSLGTGGYEQYFGPGTRLTVT.

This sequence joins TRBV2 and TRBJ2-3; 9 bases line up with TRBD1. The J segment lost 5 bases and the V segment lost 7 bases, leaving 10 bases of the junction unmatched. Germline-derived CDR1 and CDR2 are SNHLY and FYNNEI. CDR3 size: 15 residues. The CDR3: CASKRRTGDGDTQYF. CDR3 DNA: TGTGCCAGCAAGCGAAGGACAGGGGATGGAGATACGCAGTATTTT.

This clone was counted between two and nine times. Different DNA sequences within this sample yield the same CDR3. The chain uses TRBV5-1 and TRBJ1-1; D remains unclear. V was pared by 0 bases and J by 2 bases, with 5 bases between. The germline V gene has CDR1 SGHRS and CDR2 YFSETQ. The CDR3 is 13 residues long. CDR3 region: CASSLEVNTEAFF. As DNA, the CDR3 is TGCGCCAGCAGCTTGGAGGTCAACACTGAAGCTTTCTTT.

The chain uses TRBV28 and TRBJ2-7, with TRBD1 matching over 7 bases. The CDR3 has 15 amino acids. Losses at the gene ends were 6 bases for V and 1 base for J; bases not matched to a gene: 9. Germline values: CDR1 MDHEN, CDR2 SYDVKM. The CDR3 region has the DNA TGTGCCAGCAGCCAGGGGACAGAATCTTCCTACGAGCAGTACTTC. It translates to CASSQGTESSYEQYF.

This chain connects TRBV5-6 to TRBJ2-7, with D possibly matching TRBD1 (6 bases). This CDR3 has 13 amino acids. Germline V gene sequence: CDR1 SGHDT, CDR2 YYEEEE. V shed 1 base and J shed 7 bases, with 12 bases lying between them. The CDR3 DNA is TGTGCCAGCAGCTTGACCAGGGGTGGTGAGCAGTACTTC. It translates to CASSLTRGGEQYF.

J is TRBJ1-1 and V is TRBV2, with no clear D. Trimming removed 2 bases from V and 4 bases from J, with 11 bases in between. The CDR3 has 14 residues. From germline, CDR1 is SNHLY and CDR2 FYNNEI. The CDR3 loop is CASSESTTGTEAFF. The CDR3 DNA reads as TGTGCCAGCAGTGAAAGCACAACGGGCACTGAAGCTTTCTTT.